The present entry profiles one T cell receptor (beta chain) with its context. This specimen comes from a study of T cell responses to AZD1222 COVID-19 vaccine. The repertoire was sequenced with immunoSEQ multiplex PCR; TCRdb's copy has only in-frame clones and lacks some. The table lists some 85,000 clones, about 89% of them singletons. The germline V gene encodes CDR1 MDHEN and CDR2 SYDVKM. The length of the CDR3 is 15 residues. Trimming removed 1 base from V and 1 base from J, with 11 bases in between. Sample: peripheral blood, taken on day 0 of AZD1222 vaccination. This receptor was identified in an adult in good health. This rearrangement joins TRBV28 to TRBJ2-7, with D uncertain. Here the CDR3 DNA reads TGTGCCAGCAGTTTATTAGGCCAACCTTCCTACGAGCAGTACTTC. It is translated as CASSLLGQPSYEQYF.